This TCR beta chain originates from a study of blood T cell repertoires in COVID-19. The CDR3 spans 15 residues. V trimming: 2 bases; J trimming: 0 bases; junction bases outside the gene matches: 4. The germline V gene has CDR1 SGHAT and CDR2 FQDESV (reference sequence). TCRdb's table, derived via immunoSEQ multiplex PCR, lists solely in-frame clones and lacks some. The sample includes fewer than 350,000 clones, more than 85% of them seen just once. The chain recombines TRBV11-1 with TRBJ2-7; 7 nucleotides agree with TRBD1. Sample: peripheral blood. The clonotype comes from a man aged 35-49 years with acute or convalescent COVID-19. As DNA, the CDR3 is TGTGCCAGCAGCTTACGGAGACAGGGCTCCTACGAGCAGTACTTC. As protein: CASSLRRQGSYEQYF.